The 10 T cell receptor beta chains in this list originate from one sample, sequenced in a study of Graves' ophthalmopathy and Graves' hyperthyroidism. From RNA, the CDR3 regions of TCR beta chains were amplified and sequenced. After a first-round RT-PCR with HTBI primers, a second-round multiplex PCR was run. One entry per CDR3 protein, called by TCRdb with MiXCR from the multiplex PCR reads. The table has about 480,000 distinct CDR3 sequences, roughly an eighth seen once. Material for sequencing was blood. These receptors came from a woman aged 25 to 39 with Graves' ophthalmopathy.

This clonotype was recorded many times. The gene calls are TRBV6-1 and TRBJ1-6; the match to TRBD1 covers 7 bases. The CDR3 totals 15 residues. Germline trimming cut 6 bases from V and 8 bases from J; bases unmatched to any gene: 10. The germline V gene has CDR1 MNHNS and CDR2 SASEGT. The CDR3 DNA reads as TGTGCCAGCAGGAAGAAACAGGGGTTGGATTCACCCCTCCACTTT. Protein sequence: CASRKKQGLDSPLHF.

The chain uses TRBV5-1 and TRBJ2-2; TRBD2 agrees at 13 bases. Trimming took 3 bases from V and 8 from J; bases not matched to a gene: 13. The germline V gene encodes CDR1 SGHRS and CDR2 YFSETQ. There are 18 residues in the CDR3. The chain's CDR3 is CASSSPKTSGRASGELFF. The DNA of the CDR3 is TGCGCCAGCAGCTCCCCGAAAACTAGCGGGAGGGCCTCGGGGGAGCTGTTTTTT.

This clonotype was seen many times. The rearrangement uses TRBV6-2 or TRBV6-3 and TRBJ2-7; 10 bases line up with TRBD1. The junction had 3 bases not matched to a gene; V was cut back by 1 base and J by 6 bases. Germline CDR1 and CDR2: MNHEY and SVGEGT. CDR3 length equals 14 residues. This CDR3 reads CASSYFWTGGEQYF. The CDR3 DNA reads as TGTGCCAGCAGTTACTTCTGGACAGGGGGCGAGCAGTACTTC.

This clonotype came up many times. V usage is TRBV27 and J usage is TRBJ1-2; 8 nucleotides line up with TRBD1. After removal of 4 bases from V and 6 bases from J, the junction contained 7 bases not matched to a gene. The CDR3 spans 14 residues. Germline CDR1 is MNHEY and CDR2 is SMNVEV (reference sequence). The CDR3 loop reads CASSSRTGLDGYTF. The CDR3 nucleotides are TGTGCCAGCAGTTCTCGGACAGGGCTAGATGGCTACACCTTC.

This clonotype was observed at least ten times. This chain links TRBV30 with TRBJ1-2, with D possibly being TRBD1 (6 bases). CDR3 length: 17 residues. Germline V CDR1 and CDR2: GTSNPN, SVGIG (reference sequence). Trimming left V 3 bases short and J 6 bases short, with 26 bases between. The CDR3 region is CAWRFGAGAREKNGYTF. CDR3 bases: TGTGCCTGGAGGTTCGGGGCAGGGGCGCGAGAAAAGAATGGCTACACCTTC.

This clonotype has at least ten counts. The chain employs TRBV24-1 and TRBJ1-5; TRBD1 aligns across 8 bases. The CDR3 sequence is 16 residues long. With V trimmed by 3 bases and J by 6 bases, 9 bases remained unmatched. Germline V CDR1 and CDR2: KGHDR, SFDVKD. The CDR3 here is CATSDDRTGWGQPQHF. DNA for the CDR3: TGTGCCACCAGTGATGACCGGACAGGGTGGGGTCAGCCCCAGCATTTT.

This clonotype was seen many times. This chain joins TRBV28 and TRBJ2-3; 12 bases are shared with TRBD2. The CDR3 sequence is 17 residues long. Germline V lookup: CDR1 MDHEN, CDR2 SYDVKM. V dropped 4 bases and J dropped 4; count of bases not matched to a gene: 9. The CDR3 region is CASSSMTSGRQADTQYF. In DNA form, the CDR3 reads TGTGCCAGCAGTTCTATGACTAGCGGGAGACAGGCAGATACGCAGTATTTT.

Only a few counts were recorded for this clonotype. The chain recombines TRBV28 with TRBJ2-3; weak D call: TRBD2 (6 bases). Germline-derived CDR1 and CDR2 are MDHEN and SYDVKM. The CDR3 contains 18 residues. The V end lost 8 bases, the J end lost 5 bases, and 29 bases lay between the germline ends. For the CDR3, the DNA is TGTGCCAGCCCCGCGGGACCCCCACTCGCAAACTGCGGAGATACGCAGTATTTT. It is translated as CASPAGPPLANCGDTQYF. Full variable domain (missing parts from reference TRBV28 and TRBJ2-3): DVKVTQSSRYLVKRTGEKVFLECVQDMDHENMFWYRQDPGLGLRLIYFSYDVKMKEKGDIPEGYSVSREKKERFSLILESASTNQTSMYLCASPAGPPLANCGDTQYFGPGTRLTVL.

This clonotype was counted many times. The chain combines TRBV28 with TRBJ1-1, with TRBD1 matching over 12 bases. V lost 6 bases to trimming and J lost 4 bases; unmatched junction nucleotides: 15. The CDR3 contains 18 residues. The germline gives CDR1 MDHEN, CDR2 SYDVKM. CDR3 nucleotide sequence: TGTGCCAGCAGCTCGGCATTCGGGACAGGGGGCTCGGGCACTGAAGCTTTCTTT. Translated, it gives CASSSAFGTGGSGTEAFF.

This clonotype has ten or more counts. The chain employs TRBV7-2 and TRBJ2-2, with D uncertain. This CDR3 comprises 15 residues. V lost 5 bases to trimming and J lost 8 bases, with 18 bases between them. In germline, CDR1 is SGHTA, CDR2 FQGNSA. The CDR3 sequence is CASSLRQAPRGELFF. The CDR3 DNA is TGTGCCAGCAGCCTCCGTCAGGCGCCCAGGGGGGAGCTGTTTTTT.